Presented here are 14 T cell receptor beta chains from one specimen sequenced in a study of blood T cell repertoires in COVID-19. Sequencing used immunoSEQ multiplex PCR; TCRdb keeps in-frame clones, though not all of them. The sample lists around 100,000 clones, about 87% occurring once. What was sequenced was peripheral blood. Every receptor here comes from a woman aged 50 to 60 with acute or convalescent COVID-19.

This chain links TRBV30 with TRBJ1-5; D unresolved. The germline V gene has CDR1 GTSNPN and CDR2 SVGIG (reference sequence). Trimming removed 8 bases from V and 3 bases from J, with 14 bases in between. This CDR3 comprises 13 residues. The CDR3 region is CAAGGRINQPQHF. For the CDR3, the DNA is TGTGCCGCGGGCGGACGGATCAATCAGCCCCAGCATTTT.

The chain is built from TRBV6-5 and TRBJ1-1; D might be TRBD1 (6 bases). Trimming stripped 3 bases from V and 0 bases from J, with 11 bases between. Germline-derived CDR1 and CDR2 are MNHEY and SVGAGI. The CDR3 runs 15 residues. The CDR3 protein is CASSYPGAMNTEAFF. In DNA form, the CDR3 reads TGTGCCAGCAGTTATCCAGGGGCGATGAACACTGAAGCTTTCTTT.

This chain uses TRBV19 with TRBJ1-5; 10 nucleotides agree with TRBD1. The CDR3 contains 17 residues. Germline V lookup: CDR1 LNHDA, CDR2 SQIVND (reference sequence). The J segment lost 2 bases and the V segment lost 4 bases, leaving 8 bases of the junction unmatched. This chain's CDR3 is CASSTNDRGLGNQPQHF. The CDR3 DNA sequence: TGTGCCAGTAGTACCAACGACAGGGGGCTGGGCAATCAGCCCCAGCATTTT.

The V and J genes are TRBV10-3 and TRBJ1-6, with 7 bases aligning to TRBD1. CDR3 length: 13 residues. CDR1 and CDR2 (germline): ENHRY, SYGVKD. With V trimmed by 10 bases and J by 6 bases, 6 bases remained unmatched. The CDR3 DNA reads TGTGCCACGGCACAGGGGTCTAATTCACCCCTCCACTTT. This gives the protein CATAQGSNSPLHF.

This chain links TRBV6-1 with TRBJ2-5; D possibly corresponds to TRBD2 (7 bases). CDR1 is MNHNS and CDR2 is SASEGT in the germline V gene. There are 16 residues in the CDR3. V lost 2 bases and J lost 5, with 18 bases in between. This CDR3 reads CASSEFGGGPEETQYF. The CDR3 region has the DNA TGTGCCAGCAGTGAATTTGGGGGGGGGCCGGAGGAGACCCAGTACTTC.

This clone was counted only a few times. The rearrangement joins TRBV3-1 (or the pseudogene TRBV3-2) to TRBJ2-5; D unresolved. The CDR3 is 15 residues long. Germline assignment: CDR1 LGHDT and CDR2 YNNKEL (reference sequence). Trimming took 1 base from V and 0 from J, leaving 9 bases between them. The CDR3 sequence: CASSQGLADQETQYF. CDR3 sequence (DNA): TGTGCCAGCAGCCAAGGGCTGGCAGACCAAGAGACCCAGTACTTC.

The V call is TRBV18, the J call TRBJ1-2, with 8 nucleotides matching TRBD1. The CDR3 consists of 13 residues. The V gene end was trimmed by 6 bases and the J gene end by 8 bases; junction bases not matched to a gene: 8. CDR1 and CDR2 (germline): KGHSH, LQKENI. As DNA, the CDR3 is TGTGCCAGCTCCCAGGACAGGGTCACGGGCTACACCTTC. This codes for CASSQDRVTGYTF. The variable domain in full, with the rest retrieved from reference TRBV18 and TRBJ1-2, is NAGVMQNPRHLVRRRGQEARLRCSPMKGHSHVYWYRQLPEEGLKFMVYLQKENIIDESGMPKERFSAEFPKEGPSILRIQQVVRGDSAAYFCASSQDRVTGYTFGSGTRLTVV.

This sequence joins TRBV12-3 or TRBV12-4 and TRBJ1-2, with D uncertain. The CDR3 is made up of 13 amino acids. Trimming removed 4 bases at V and 5 bases at J, with 11 bases between. CDR3 nucleotides: TGTGCCAGCAGTTCGCGGTATATTTATGGCTACACCTTC. Amino acid sequence: CASSSRYIYGYTF.

J is TRBJ1-1 and V is TRBV3-1 (or the pseudogene TRBV3-2), with 9 bases lining up with TRBD1. Germline trimming cut 1 base from V and 6 bases from J; bases unmatched to any gene: 6. In germline, CDR1 is LGHDT, CDR2 YNNKEL (reference sequence). The CDR3 length is 15 residues. This chain's CDR3 is CASSQAGQGAPEAFF. As DNA, the CDR3 is TGTGCCAGCAGCCAAGCGGGACAGGGCGCGCCTGAAGCTTTCTTT.

The count of this clone is one. The J gene is TRBJ1-5, the V gene TRBV4-2; 8 bases align to TRBD1. CDR3 length: 18 amino acids. Germline trimming cut 3 bases from V and 0 bases from J; bases unmatched to any gene: 10. Germline lookup yields CDR1 LGHNA and CDR2 YNFKEQ. The chain's CDR3 is CASSHGGTGDNSNQPQHF. The CDR3 coding sequence is TGTGCCAGCAGCCATGGGGGGACAGGAGATAATAGCAATCAGCCCCAGCATTTT.

The chain combines TRBV4-3 with TRBJ1-1, with D unresolved. In germline, CDR1 is LGHNA, CDR2 YSLEER. This CDR3 is 15 amino acids long. V was trimmed by 0 bases and J by 3 bases, leaving 11 bases between them. CDR3 residues: CASSQEWPRDTEAFF. The CDR3 coding sequence is TGCGCCAGCAGCCAAGAATGGCCGAGGGACACTGAAGCTTTCTTT.

This chain links TRBV5-1 with TRBJ1-4, with TRBD1 as a possible D gene (6 bases). Between the trimmed V and J ends, which lost 0 bases and 4 bases, there was a span of 13 bases. Germline lookup yields CDR1 SGHRS and CDR2 YFSETQ. The CDR3 is 16 amino acids. CDR3 region: CASSLAKQGINEKLFF. CDR3 sequence (DNA): TGCGCCAGCAGCTTGGCCAAGCAGGGGATTAATGAAAAACTGTTTTTT.

The CDR3 DNA is TGTGCCAGCAGAAGACTAGCGGGAGACAGTACCGGGGAGCTGTTTTTT. It codes for CASRRLAGDSTGELFF. The chain links TRBV7-6 to TRBJ2-2; 12 bases are shared with TRBD2. CDR3 length: 16 amino acids. Losses at the gene ends were 6 bases for V and 5 bases for J; bases not matched to a gene: 7. CDR1 is SGHVS and CDR2 is FNYEAQ in the germline V gene.

V is TRBV10-2 and J is TRBJ1-1, with D perhaps TRBD1 (6 bases). Germline V CDR1 and CDR2: WSHSY, SAAADI. This CDR3 is built from 13 residues. The V end lost 8 bases, the J end lost 5 bases, and 15 bases lay between the germline ends. Written as DNA, the CDR3 is TGCGCCAGCCGGGACACCAGAACAACTGAAGCTTTCTTT. Translating gives CASRDTRTTEAFF.